The following is a T cell receptor beta chain sequence with its context. The antigen remains undetermined. This sample is part of a study of T cell clonotyping in hematopoietic cell transplantation. Study-level points and caveats: Without cell sorting, CD4 versus CD8 contributions remain unresolved. Few recipient clonotypes overlapped donors; over 97% were de novo at given depth. Higher Inverse Simpson Index values in graft donor and pretransplant recipient predicted broader posttransplant TCR diversity. After transplant, recipient diversity fell while pathologically expanded clonotypes grew through day 180.

V lost 0 bases, J lost 7 bases, and 18 bases lay in between. This CDR3 contains 17 residues. Germline V CDR1 and CDR2: MGHRA, YSYEKL. The repertoire was sequenced with immunoSEQ multiplex PCR; TCRdb's copy has only in-frame clones and lacks some. This sample has 70,000 or so clones, with 90% to 95% found just once. Input material: peripheral blood mononuclear cells. V usage is TRBV4-1 and J usage is TRBJ1-4; D is perhaps TRBD1 (6 bases). This TCR was recovered from a man over 45 in good health. Some clones in this sample may be carry-over from other donors' samples. The DNA for the CDR3 is TGCGCCAGCAGCCAAGATGCGGCGGGGGGCGTTCGTGAAAAACTGTTTTTT. Amino acids: CASSQDAAGGVREKLFF.